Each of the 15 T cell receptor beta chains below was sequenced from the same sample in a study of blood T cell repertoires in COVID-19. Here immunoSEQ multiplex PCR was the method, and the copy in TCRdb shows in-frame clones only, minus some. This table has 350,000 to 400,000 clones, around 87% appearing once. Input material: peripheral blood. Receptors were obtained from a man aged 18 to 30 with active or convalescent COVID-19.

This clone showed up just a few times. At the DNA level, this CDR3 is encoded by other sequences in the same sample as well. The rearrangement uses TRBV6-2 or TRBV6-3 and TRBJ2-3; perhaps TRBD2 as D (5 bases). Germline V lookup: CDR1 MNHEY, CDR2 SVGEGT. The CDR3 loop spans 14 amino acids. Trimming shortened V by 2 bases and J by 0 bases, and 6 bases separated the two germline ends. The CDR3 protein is CASSYSGSTDTQYF. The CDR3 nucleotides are TGTGCCAGCAGTTACAGCGGTAGCACAGATACGCAGTATTTT.

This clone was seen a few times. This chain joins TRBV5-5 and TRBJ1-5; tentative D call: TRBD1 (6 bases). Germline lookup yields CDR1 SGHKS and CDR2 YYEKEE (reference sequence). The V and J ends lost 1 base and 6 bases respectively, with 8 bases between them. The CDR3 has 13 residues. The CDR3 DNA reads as TGTGCCAGCAGCTTGACAGGGACTCAGCCCCAGCATTTT. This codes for CASSLTGTQPQHF. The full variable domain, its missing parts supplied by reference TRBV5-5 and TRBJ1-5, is DAGVTQSPTHLIKTRGQQVTLRCSPISGHKSVSWYQQVLGQGPQFIFQYYEKEERGRGNFPDRFSARQFPNYSSELNVNALLLGDSALYLCASSLTGTQPQHFGDGTRLSIL.

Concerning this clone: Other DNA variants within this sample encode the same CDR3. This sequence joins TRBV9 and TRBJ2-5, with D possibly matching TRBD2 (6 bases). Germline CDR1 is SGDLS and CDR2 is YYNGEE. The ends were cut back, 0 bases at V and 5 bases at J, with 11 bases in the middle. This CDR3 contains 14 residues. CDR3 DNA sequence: TGTGCCAGCAGCGTAGGCCAGGCGGGGGAGACCCAGTACTTC. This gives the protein CASSVGQAGETQYF.

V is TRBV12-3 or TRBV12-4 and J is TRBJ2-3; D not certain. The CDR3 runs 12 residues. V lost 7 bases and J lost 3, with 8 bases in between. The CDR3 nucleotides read TGTGCCAGCACCCCCGTGACAGATACGCAGTATTTT. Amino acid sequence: CASTPVTDTQYF.

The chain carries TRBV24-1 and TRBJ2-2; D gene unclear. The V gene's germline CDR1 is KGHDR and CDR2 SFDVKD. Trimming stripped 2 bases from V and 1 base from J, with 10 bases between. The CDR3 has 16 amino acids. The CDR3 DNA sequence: TGTGCCACCAGTGATTCTAGACTGGGGAACACCGGGGAGCTGTTTTTT. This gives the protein CATSDSRLGNTGELFF.

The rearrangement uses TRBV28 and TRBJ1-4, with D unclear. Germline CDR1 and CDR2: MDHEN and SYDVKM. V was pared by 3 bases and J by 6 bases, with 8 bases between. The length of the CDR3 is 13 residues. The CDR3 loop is CASSLRRHEKLFF. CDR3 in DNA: TGTGCCAGCAGTTTGAGGCGACATGAAAAACTGTTTTTT.

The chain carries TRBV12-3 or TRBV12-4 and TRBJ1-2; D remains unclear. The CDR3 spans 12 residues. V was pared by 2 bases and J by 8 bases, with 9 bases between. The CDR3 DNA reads TGTGCCAGCAGTTTAATCGGGGTGGGCTACACCTTC. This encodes CASSLIGVGYTF.

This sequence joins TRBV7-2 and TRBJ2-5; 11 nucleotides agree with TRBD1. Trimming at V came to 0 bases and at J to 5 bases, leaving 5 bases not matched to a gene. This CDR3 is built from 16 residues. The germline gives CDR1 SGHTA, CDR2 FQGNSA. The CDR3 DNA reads TGTGCCAGCAGCTTAGCCCTGGACAGGGGGCGGGAGACCCAGTACTTC. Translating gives CASSLALDRGRETQYF.

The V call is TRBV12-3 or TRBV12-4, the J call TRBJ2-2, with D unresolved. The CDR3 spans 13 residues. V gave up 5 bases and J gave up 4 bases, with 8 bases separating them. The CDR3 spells CASSPELTGELFF. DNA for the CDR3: TGTGCCAGCAGTCCGGAGCTCACCGGGGAGCTGTTTTTT.

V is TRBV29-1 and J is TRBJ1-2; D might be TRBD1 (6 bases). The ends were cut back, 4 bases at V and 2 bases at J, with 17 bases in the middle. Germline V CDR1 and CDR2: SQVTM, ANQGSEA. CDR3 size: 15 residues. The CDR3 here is CSVAQTPGQNYGYTF. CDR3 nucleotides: TGCAGCGTTGCACAGACGCCGGGACAAAACTATGGCTACACCTTC.

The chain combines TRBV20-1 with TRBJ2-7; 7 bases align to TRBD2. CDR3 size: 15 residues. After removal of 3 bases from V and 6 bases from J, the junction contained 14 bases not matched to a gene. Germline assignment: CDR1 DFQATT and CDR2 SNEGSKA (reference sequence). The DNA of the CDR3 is TGCAGTGCTAGTTCCAGCAGGGCGGGAGCATTCGAGCAGTACTTC. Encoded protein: CSASSSRAGAFEQYF.

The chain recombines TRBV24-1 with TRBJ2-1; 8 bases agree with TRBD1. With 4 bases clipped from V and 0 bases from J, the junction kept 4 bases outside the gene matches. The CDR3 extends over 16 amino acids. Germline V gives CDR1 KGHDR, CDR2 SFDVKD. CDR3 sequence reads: CATSDSTGGSYNEQFF. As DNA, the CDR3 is TGTGCCACCAGTGACTCAACAGGGGGCTCCTACAATGAGCAGTTCTTC.

The CDR3 loop reads CASSRSGRNYGYTF. The CDR3 coding sequence is TGTGCCAGCAGTAGGAGCGGCAGAAACTATGGCTACACCTTC. V usage is TRBV27 and J usage is TRBJ1-2; D not certain. CDR1 MNHEY and CDR2 SMNVEV come from the germline V gene (reference sequence). V lost 5 bases, J lost 2 bases, and 12 bases lay in between. CDR3 length: 14 amino acids.

CDR3 in amino acids: CATDGDGNTIYF. CDR3 in DNA: TGTGCCACTGACGGAGATGGAAACACCATATATTTT. This chain connects TRBV19 to TRBJ1-3; D not resolved. Trimming removed 10 bases from V and 3 bases from J, with 10 bases in between. Germline V gene lookup returns CDR1 LNHDA and CDR2 SQIVND (reference sequence). The CDR3 contains 12 residues.

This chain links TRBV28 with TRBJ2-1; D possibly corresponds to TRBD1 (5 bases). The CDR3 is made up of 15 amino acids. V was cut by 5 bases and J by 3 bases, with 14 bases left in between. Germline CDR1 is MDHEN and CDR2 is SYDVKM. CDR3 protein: CASSPPARGYNEQFF. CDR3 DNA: TGTGCCAGCAGTCCCCCCGCTAGGGGCTACAATGAGCAGTTCTTC.